The 5 T cell receptor beta chains below were found in one sample sequenced in a study of shared clonotypes between healthy human individuals. Sequencing was performed with immunoSEQ multiplex PCR; in TCRdb, only in-frame clones are kept and a portion is missing. Of about 1.1 million clones in the sample, 75% to 85% were seen once. Sequencing input: memory CD4+ T cells from PBMCs. The sample's subset: CD45RA-negative fraction. These receptors originate from a young man in good health. Some clones in this sample may be carry-over from other donors' samples.

V usage is TRBV29-1 and J usage is TRBJ1-4; maybe TRBD1 (6 bases). Trimming shortened V by 4 bases and J by 7 bases, and 19 bases separated the two germline ends. The CDR3 extends over 15 amino acids. Germline CDR1 SQVTM, CDR2 ANQGSEA. The CDR3 protein is CSVATGWAPGEKLFF. DNA of the CDR3: TGCAGCGTTGCCACAGGGTGGGCCCCCGGTGAAAAACTGTTTTTT.

The count of this clone is one. J is TRBJ1-2 and V is TRBV2; D unresolved. Germline CDR1 is SNHLY and CDR2 is FYNNEI. V gave up 4 bases and J gave up 5 bases, with 11 bases separating them. The CDR3 runs 13 residues. The CDR3 region has the DNA TGTGCCAGCAGTGCGGGGTTAACTTATGGCTACACCTTC. It yields the protein CASSAGLTYGYTF.

In this sample, this clone turned up a few times. The chain has TRBV11-2 and TRBJ2-2, with D maybe TRBD2 (5 bases). The CDR3 contains 16 residues. Deletions cut 4 bases from V and 3 bases from J, with 15 bases between. Germline loops: CDR1 SGHAT, CDR2 FQNNGV. The CDR3 sequence is CASSYPTPRDTGELFF. The CDR3 region has the DNA TGTGCCAGCAGCTACCCCACCCCGCGGGACACCGGGGAGCTGTTTTTT.

V and J are TRBV5-8 and TRBJ2-5; D possibly corresponds to TRBD2 (6 bases). Germline values: CDR1 SGHTS, CDR2 YDEGEE. Trimming removed 5 bases at V and 2 bases at J, with 16 bases between. The CDR3 extends over 15 amino acids. CDR3 residues: CASSSRRDLQETQYF. CDR3 DNA sequence: TGTGCCAGCAGTTCGCGGAGGGACCTGCAAGAGACCCAGTACTTC.

This clone was seen more than once but under ten times. The V and J genes are TRBV7-7 and TRBJ2-7, with D hard to call. Deletions cut 1 base from V and 7 bases from J, with 11 bases between. CDR1 is SSHAT, CDR2 FNYEAQ, per germline (reference sequence). This CDR3 has 13 amino acids. The CDR3 protein is CASSLDRLGEQYF. CDR3 nucleotide sequence: TGTGCCAGCAGCTTAGACAGACTGGGGGAGCAGTACTTC.